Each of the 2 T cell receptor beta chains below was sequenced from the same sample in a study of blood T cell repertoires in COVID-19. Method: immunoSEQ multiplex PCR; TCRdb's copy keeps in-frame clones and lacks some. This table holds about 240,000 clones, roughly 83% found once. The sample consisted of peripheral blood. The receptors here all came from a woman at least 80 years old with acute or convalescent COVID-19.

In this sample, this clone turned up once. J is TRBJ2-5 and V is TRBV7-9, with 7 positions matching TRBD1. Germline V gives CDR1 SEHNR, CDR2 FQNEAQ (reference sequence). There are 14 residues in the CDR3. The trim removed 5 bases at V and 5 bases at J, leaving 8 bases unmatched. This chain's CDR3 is CASSIYRGQETQYF. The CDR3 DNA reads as TGTGCCAGCAGCATCTACAGGGGACAGGAGACCCAGTACTTC.

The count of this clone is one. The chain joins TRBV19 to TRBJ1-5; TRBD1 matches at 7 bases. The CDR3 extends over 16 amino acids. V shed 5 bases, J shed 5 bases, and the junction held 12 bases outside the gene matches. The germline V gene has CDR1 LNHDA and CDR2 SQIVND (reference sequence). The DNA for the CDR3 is TGTGCCAGTAGTCTATATGGGACAGCGGGCGATCAGCCCCAGCATTTT. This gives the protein CASSLYGTAGDQPQHF.